This T cell receptor beta chain was sequenced for a study of T cell responses to AZD1222 COVID-19 vaccine. Study details: Pooling of second doses given at about 4 or about 12 weeks was done.

V was shortened by 2 bases and J by 4 bases, with 18 bases between the two germline ends. The CDR3 totals 16 residues. CDR1 is SGHRS and CDR2 is YFSETQ in the germline V gene. The method was immunoSEQ multiplex PCR; TCRdb's version includes in-frame clones alone and lacks a portion of them. The sample has some 130,000 clones, 91% seen once; the top ten hold around 2.8%. On this clone: Its antigen remains unidentified.

Study-wide points: Repertoires were obtained solely post-peak T cell response. A rise in Spike-specific TCR breadth and depth followed two AZD1222 doses.

This chain links TRBV5-1 with TRBJ1-1; maybe TRBD1 (5 bases). The sample consisted of peripheral blood, taken on day 0 of AZD1222 vaccination. This clonotype was sampled from an adult in good health. CDR3 DNA: TGCGCCAGCAGCTTAATAGGGGACCCGGTGGGCACTGAAGCTTTCTTT. Residues: CASSLIGDPVGTEAFF.